The rows below give T cell receptor beta chains drawn from one sample of a study of control samples from healthy donors and cancer patients. Measured with immunoSEQ multiplex PCR; TCRdb has only the in-frame clones, and not every one. Its table records fewer than 200,000 clones. Sequencing was carried out using blood. The receptors come from a woman aged 25 to 39 in good health. CDR3s include the opening cysteine and the closing phenylalanine or tryptophan. Fields, in order: V gene, D gene, CDR3 protein. D genes are given only for firm matches.

v_gene: TRBV2
d_gene: -
CDR3aa: CASSGQGTNNSPLHF

v_gene: TRBV5-1
d_gene: -
CDR3aa: CASSLNLPGRPGNTIYF

v_gene: TRBV10-3
d_gene: -
CDR3aa: CAISEAPAAGIAKNIQYF

v_gene: TRBV4-3
d_gene: -
CDR3aa: CASSQDPGLGRHF

v_gene: TRBV24-1
d_gene: -
CDR3aa: CATSDPGLRETQYF

v_gene: TRBV4-2
d_gene: -
CDR3aa: CASSPSVGQSSYEQYF

v_gene: TRBV7-2
d_gene: -
CDR3aa: CASRSDRRRGEQFF

v_gene: TRBV5-6
d_gene: -
CDR3aa: CASSLKASYGYTF

v_gene: TRBV7-2
d_gene: -
CDR3aa: CASSLARTVEPPLHF

v_gene: TRBV9
d_gene: -
CDR3aa: CASSSRGPAATDTQYF

v_gene: TRBV30
d_gene: -
CDR3aa: CAWSVGGRETQYF

v_gene: TRBV19
d_gene: -
CDR3aa: CASSNLGAGNYGYTF

v_gene: TRBV11-2
d_gene: -
CDR3aa: CASSVLGRGRHEQFF

v_gene: TRBV11-3
d_gene: -
CDR3aa: CASSLGTATYNEQFF

v_gene: TRBV4-2
d_gene: TRBD1
CDR3aa: CASSPGRRGTGNYGYTF

v_gene: TRBV4-1
d_gene: -
CDR3aa: CASSPPGLPYNEQFF

v_gene: TRBV27
d_gene: -
CDR3aa: CASSLQGRTEQFF

v_gene: TRBV18
d_gene: -
CDR3aa: CASSEGANYGYTF

v_gene: TRBV28
d_gene: -
CDR3aa: CASSSDTHEKLFF

v_gene: TRBV2
d_gene: -
CDR3aa: CASTSGRNSPLHF

v_gene: TRBV5-6
d_gene: TRBD1
CDR3aa: CASSLWGQGSPYEQYF

v_gene: TRBV7-2
d_gene: -
CDR3aa: CASRGVDFGYNEQFF

v_gene: TRBV11-2
d_gene: -
CDR3aa: CASSYRSGDSPYYEQYF

v_gene: TRBV9
d_gene: TRBD1
CDR3aa: CASSGTGSTGELFF

v_gene: TRBV5-1
d_gene: -
CDR3aa: CASSLRPNEKLFF

v_gene: TRBV6-5
d_gene: -
CDR3aa: CATSLTSNQPQHF

v_gene: TRBV7-2
d_gene: -
CDR3aa: CASSSGQNYGYTF

v_gene: TRBV3-1/TRBV3-2
d_gene: TRBD1
CDR3aa: CASRTGQLNTEAFF

v_gene: TRBV5-1
d_gene: -
CDR3aa: CASSPDSPLYGYTF

v_gene: TRBV28
d_gene: TRBD1
CDR3aa: CASSDPPGQGISPLHF

v_gene: TRBV5-1
d_gene: TRBD1
CDR3aa: CASSYIGTGSETQYF

v_gene: TRBV30
d_gene: -
CDR3aa: CAWSPGPTYNEQFF

v_gene: TRBV5-4
d_gene: TRBD1
CDR3aa: CASGRDRGGTEAFF